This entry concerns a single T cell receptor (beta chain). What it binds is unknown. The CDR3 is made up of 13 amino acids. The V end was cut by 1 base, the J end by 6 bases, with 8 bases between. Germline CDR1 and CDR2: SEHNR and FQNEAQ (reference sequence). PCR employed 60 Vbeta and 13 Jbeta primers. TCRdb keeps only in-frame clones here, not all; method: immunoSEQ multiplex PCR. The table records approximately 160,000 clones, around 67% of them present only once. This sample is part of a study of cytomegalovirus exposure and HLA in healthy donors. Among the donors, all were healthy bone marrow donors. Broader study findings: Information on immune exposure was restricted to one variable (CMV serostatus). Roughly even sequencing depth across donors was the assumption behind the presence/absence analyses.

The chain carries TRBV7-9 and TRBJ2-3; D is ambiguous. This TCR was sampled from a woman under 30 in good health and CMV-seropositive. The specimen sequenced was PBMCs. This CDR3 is CASSLDNSDTQYF. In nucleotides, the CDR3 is TGTGCCAGCAGCTTAGATAATTCGGATACGCAGTATTTT.